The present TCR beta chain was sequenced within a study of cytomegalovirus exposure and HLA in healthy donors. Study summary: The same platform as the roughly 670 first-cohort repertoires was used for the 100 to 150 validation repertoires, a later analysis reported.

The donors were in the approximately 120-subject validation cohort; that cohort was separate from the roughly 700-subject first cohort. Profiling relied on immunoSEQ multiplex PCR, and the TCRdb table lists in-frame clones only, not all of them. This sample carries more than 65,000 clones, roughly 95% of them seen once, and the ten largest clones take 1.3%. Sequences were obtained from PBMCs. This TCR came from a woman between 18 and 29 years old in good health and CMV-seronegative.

The CDR3 loop reads CASRTVINAGELFF. The CDR3 nucleotides read TGTGCCAGCAGAACGGTTATTAACGCCGGGGAGCTGTTTTTT. The chain carries TRBV11-2 and TRBJ2-2, with no clear D. Between the trimmed V and J ends, which lost 6 bases and 6 bases, there was a span of 14 bases. The CDR3 spans 14 residues. From germline, CDR1 is SGHAT and CDR2 FQNNGV. The variable domain in full, with the rest retrieved from reference TRBV11-2 and TRBJ2-2, is EAGVAQSPRYKIIEKRQSVAFWCNPISGHATLYWYQQILGQGPKLLIQFQNNGVVDDSQLPKDRFSAERLKGVDSTLKIQPAKLEDSAVYLCASRTVINAGELFFGEGSRLTVL.